The 30 T cell receptor beta chains given below trace back to one sample, sequenced in a study of blood T cell repertoires in COVID-19. Generated by immunoSEQ multiplex PCR, the TCRdb table keeps only in-frame clones and is missing some. There are around 100,000 clones in the sample; around 83% occur only once, and about 5.5% lies in the top ten. Material for sequencing was peripheral blood. The receptors here all came from a woman aged 60-75 years with COVID-19, enrolled during active disease.

This clone has only one observation. For the CDR3, the DNA is TGTGCCAGCCTCAGTTTCCTGCTGGCTTTCTTT. It specifies CASLSFLLAFF. V usage is TRBV2 and J usage is TRBJ1-1, with no clear D. CDR1 and CDR2 (germline): SNHLY, FYNNEI. The V end was cut by 8 bases, the J end by 11 bases, with 15 bases between. This CDR3 comprises 11 residues.

The chain carries TRBV7-9 and TRBJ2-7; D unclear. Trimming cost V 4 bases and J 2 bases, with 6 bases left between them. Germline loops: CDR1 SEHNR, CDR2 FQNEAQ (reference sequence). The CDR3 runs to 12 residues. The CDR3 DNA follows: TGTGCCAGCAGCTCCCCGGCCTACGAGCAGTACTTC. It codes for CASSSPAYEQYF.

The CDR3 DNA is TGCGCCAGCAGCTTGGGACAGGGGGCGCGGGGCTATGGCTACACCTTC. Its protein product is CASSLGQGARGYGYTF. The rearrangement joins TRBV5-1 to TRBJ1-2, with 10 nucleotides matching TRBD1. V shed 0 bases and J 4 bases; nucleotides not matched to a gene: 6. In germline, CDR1 is SGHRS, CDR2 YFSETQ. The CDR3 is 16 residues long.

Regarding this clone: At the DNA level, this CDR3 is encoded by other sequences in the same sample as well. This sequence joins TRBV5-1 and TRBJ1-1, with D possibly TRBD1 on 6 matching bases. With 4 bases removed from V and 1 base from J, the gap between germline ends came to 14 bases. There are 15 residues in the CDR3. Germline values: CDR1 SGHRS, CDR2 YFSETQ. The CDR3 protein is CASSPPGQWNTEAFF. The DNA for the CDR3 is TGCGCCAGCAGCCCCCCTGGACAGTGGAACACTGAAGCTTTCTTT. Drawing the rest from reference TRBV5-1 and TRBJ1-1, the complete variable domain is KAGVTQTPRYLIKTRGQQVTLSCSPISGHRSVSWYQQTPGQGLQFLFEYFSETQRNKGNFPGRFSGRQFSNSRSEMNVSTLELGDSALYLCASSPPGQWNTEAFFGQGTRLTVV.

The rearrangement joins TRBV9 to TRBJ2-3, with TRBD2 identical over 11 bases. V was pared by 3 bases and J by 5 bases, with 8 bases of the junction left unmatched. CDR3 size: 16 residues. Germline V gene data show CDR1 as SGDLS and CDR2 as YYNGEE. The CDR3 spells CASSARLAGYEDTQYF. CDR3 bases: TGTGCCAGCAGCGCCCGACTAGCGGGGTATGAAGATACGCAGTATTTT.

For the CDR3, the DNA is TGTGCCAGCAGTCAATTAGGACAGGGGGCTGATGGCTACACCTTC. Its translation: CASSQLGQGADGYTF. V is TRBV6-1 and J is TRBJ1-2; 11 nucleotides agree with TRBD1. CDR3 length: 15 residues. Germline V gene sequence: CDR1 MNHNS, CDR2 SASEGT. The V and J ends lost 5 bases and 6 bases, in that order; junction bases with no gene match: 8.

V and J are TRBV7-9 and TRBJ1-3, with 8 bases aligning to TRBD1. Germline V CDR1 and CDR2: SEHNR, FQNEAQ (reference sequence). With 2 bases clipped from V and 0 bases from J, the junction kept 0 bases outside the gene matches. The CDR3 spans 15 residues. CDR3: CASSLTGGSGNTIYF. The DNA for the CDR3 is TGTGCCAGCAGCTTAACAGGGGGCTCTGGAAACACCATATATTTT.

The genes are TRBV19 and TRBJ2-7; weak D call: TRBD2 (5 bases). The germline V gene has CDR1 LNHDA and CDR2 SQIVND (reference sequence). The CDR3 spans 15 residues. The ends were cut back, 3 bases at V and 0 bases at J, with 12 bases in the middle. The CDR3 bases are TGTGCCAGTAGTATGGAACGGGATAGCTCCTACGAGCAGTACTTC. Translation gives CASSMERDSSYEQYF.

The gene calls are TRBV3-1 (or the pseudogene TRBV3-2) and TRBJ2-7; 8 bases match TRBD2. Trimming removed 2 bases from V and 1 base from J; junction bases left unmatched: 4. Germline CDR1 reads LGHDT; CDR2 reads YNNKEL (reference sequence). This CDR3 has 15 residues. The CDR3 DNA sequence: TGTGCCAGCAGCCAACCAGCGGGGGATTCCTACGAGCAGTACTTC. The encoded protein is CASSQPAGDSYEQYF.

The V call is TRBV19, the J call TRBJ1-2; 10 bases fit TRBD1. Germline V CDR1 and CDR2: LNHDA, SQIVND (reference sequence). CDR3 size: 14 residues. Trimming cost V 7 bases and J 8 bases; bases outside gene matches: 10. The CDR3 DNA reads as TGTGCCAGTAAATCCCGACAGGGGGCAGGCGGCTACACCTTC. Translated, it gives CASKSRQGAGGYTF.

V is TRBV2 and J is TRBJ1-2, with a tentative D call TRBD1 (5 bases). Trimming removed 3 bases from V and 5 bases from J, with 16 bases in between. This CDR3 contains 15 residues. CDR1 is SNHLY, CDR2 FYNNEI, per germline. Here the CDR3 reads CASSDTGREGYGYTF. Here the CDR3 DNA reads TGTGCCAGCAGTGACACGGGCAGGGAAGGGTATGGCTACACCTTC.

The chain couples TRBV14 to TRBJ2-5; maybe TRBD2 (5 bases). Germline CDR1 reads SGHDN; CDR2 reads FVKESK. This CDR3 region has 14 residues. V lost 1 base to trimming and J lost 5 bases, with 11 bases between them. The CDR3 is CASSQGGMWETQYF. DNA of the CDR3: TGTGCCAGCAGCCAAGGAGGGATGTGGGAGACCCAGTACTTC.

This CDR3 reads CASTGNEQYF. The CDR3 coding sequence is TGTGCCAGCACCGGGAACGAGCAGTACTTC. The chain joins TRBV2 to TRBJ2-7; D may be TRBD2 (5 bases). Germline assignment: CDR1 SNHLY and CDR2 FYNNEI. The CDR3 extends over 10 amino acids. The V gene lost 7 bases and the J gene lost 5 bases, with 6 bases spanning the gap.

The chain carries TRBV6-5 and TRBJ1-4, with 9 bases aligning to TRBD1. Trimming at V came to 7 bases and at J to 6 bases, leaving 3 bases not matched to a gene. CDR1 is MNHEY, CDR2 SVGAGI, per germline. CDR3 length: 13 amino acids. CDR3 amino acids: CASNGDRDEKLFF. DNA for the CDR3: TGTGCCAGCAATGGGGACAGGGATGAAAAACTGTTTTTT.

This chain uses TRBV18 with TRBJ2-3; 7 bases align to TRBD1. The V gene end was trimmed by 3 bases and the J gene end by 1 base; junction bases not matched to a gene: 7. This CDR3 region has 16 residues. The germline CDR1 and CDR2 sequences are KGHSH and LQKENI. CDR3 DNA: TGTGCCAGCTCACCTATGACAGGGTCGGGCACAGATACGCAGTATTTT. Encoded protein: CASSPMTGSGTDTQYF. Full variable domain (outside the CDR3, taken from reference TRBV18 and TRBJ2-3): NAGVMQNPRHLVRRRGQEARLRCSPMKGHSHVYWYRQLPEEGLKFMVYLQKENIIDESGMPKERFSAEFPKEGPSILRIQQVVRGDSAAYFCASSPMTGSGTDTQYFGPGTRLTVL.

The chain links TRBV7-8 to TRBJ2-2; TRBD2 is a possible D gene (5 bases). Germline V gene sequence: CDR1 SGHVS, CDR2 FQNEAQ. V was shortened by 3 bases and J by 2 bases, with 10 bases between the two germline ends. The CDR3 covers 15 residues. The CDR3 is CASSLRADNTGELFF. The CDR3 nucleotides read TGTGCCAGCAGCTTGCGGGCTGACAACACCGGGGAGCTGTTTTTT.

The V gene is TRBV9, the J gene TRBJ2-7, with 9 nucleotides matching TRBD2. Germline V CDR1 and CDR2: SGDLS, YYNGEE. The CDR3 is made up of 15 amino acids. The ends lost 4 bases at V and 6 bases at J; junction bases unmatched: 11. CDR3 region: CASSSGGGGAGEQYF. CDR3 sequence (DNA): TGTGCCAGCAGCTCTGGCGGCGGGGGGGCTGGCGAGCAGTACTTC.

V and J are TRBV3-1 (or the pseudogene TRBV3-2) and TRBJ1-2, with D perhaps TRBD1 (6 bases). Germline assignment: CDR1 LGHDT and CDR2 YNNKEL (reference sequence). This CDR3 region has 16 residues. The V gene lost 4 bases and the J gene lost 7 bases, with 22 bases spanning the gap. The CDR3 spells CASSPKTGTSRSGYTF. DNA of the CDR3: TGTGCCAGCAGCCCGAAAACAGGGACCTCCAGGTCTGGCTACACCTTC.

The chain couples TRBV13 to TRBJ1-3; D is ambiguous. The V gene lost 8 bases and the J gene lost 8 bases, with 16 bases spanning the gap. Germline loops: CDR1 PRHDT, CDR2 FYEKMQ (reference sequence). This CDR3 spans 13 amino acids. The CDR3 protein is CASHPGLSDTIYF. The CDR3 DNA reads as TGTGCCAGCCACCCAGGACTGTCGGACACCATATATTTT.

J is TRBJ1-6 and V is TRBV5-1, with TRBD1 matching 8 bases. This CDR3 is built from 15 residues. Germline V gene lookup returns CDR1 SGHRS and CDR2 YFSETQ. With V trimmed by 0 bases and J by 6 bases, 2 bases remained unmatched. CDR3 coding DNA: TGCGCCAGCAGCTTGGGGACAGGGAGTAATTCACCCCTCCACTTT. Translated, it gives CASSLGTGSNSPLHF.

The genes are TRBV10-1 and TRBJ2-2, with TRBD1 identical over 9 bases. Trimming removed 4 bases from V and 4 bases from J; junction bases left unmatched: 1. Germline-derived CDR1 and CDR2 are WNHNN and SYGVQD (reference sequence). The CDR3 sequence is 14 residues long. The CDR3: CASSGDRVTGELFF. CDR3 bases: TGCGCCAGCAGTGGGGACAGGGTCACCGGGGAGCTGTTTTTT.

This clone was detected only a few times. The chain has TRBV7-9 and TRBJ2-2; 9 bases fit TRBD1. The CDR3 length is 15 residues. The V gene end was trimmed by 5 bases and the J gene end by 3 bases; junction bases not matched to a gene: 4. Germline CDR1 and CDR2: SEHNR and FQNEAQ (reference sequence). The CDR3 loop reads CASSHWDRDTGELFF. The CDR3 region has the DNA TGTGCCAGCAGCCACTGGGACAGGGACACCGGGGAGCTGTTTTTT.

This rearrangement joins TRBV7-3 to TRBJ2-1; tentatively, D is TRBD2 (5 bases). The germline V gene has CDR1 SGHTA and CDR2 FQGTGA. The V gene lost 3 bases and the J gene lost 3 bases, with 12 bases spanning the gap. The CDR3 length is 15 residues. Here the CDR3 reads CASSLASGDYNEQFF. The DNA for the CDR3 is TGTGCCAGCAGCTTGGCCAGCGGAGACTACAATGAGCAGTTCTTC.

This chain connects TRBV4-1 to TRBJ1-5; TRBD1 is a possible D gene (6 bases). This CDR3 is built from 17 residues. Germline V CDR1 and CDR2: MGHRA, YSYEKL. The V and J ends lost 3 bases and 3 bases respectively, with 18 bases between them. As DNA, the CDR3 is TGCGCCAGCAGCCAGGGTAGGGGGTGGAGGTTCAATCAGCCCCAGCATTTT. Protein: CASSQGRGWRFNQPQHF.

This chain links TRBV24-1 with TRBJ1-5; tentative D call: TRBD1 (6 bases). The CDR3 loop spans 14 amino acids. V lost 4 bases and J lost 3, with 9 bases in between. Germline CDR1 and CDR2: KGHDR and SFDVKD. In DNA form, the CDR3 reads TGTGCCACCAGTGAGGGACACTTCAATCAGCCCCAGCATTTT. Protein: CATSEGHFNQPQHF.

This chain joins TRBV10-3 and TRBJ1-1; 10 bases match TRBD1. The germline V gene has CDR1 ENHRY and CDR2 SYGVKD. After removal of 7 bases from V and 2 bases from J, the junction contained 7 bases not matched to a gene. The CDR3 covers 15 residues. Written as DNA, the CDR3 is TGTGCCATCAATTCCAGACAGGGGGCTAACACTGAAGCTTTCTTT. Amino acids: CAINSRQGANTEAFF.

The V and J genes are TRBV4-2 and TRBJ1-2, with 10 bases that match TRBD1. CDR1 and CDR2 (germline): LGHNA, YNFKEQ. The V gene end was trimmed by 3 bases and the J gene end by 2 bases; junction bases not matched to a gene: 3. The CDR3 contains 15 residues. The CDR3 nucleotides read TGTGCCAGCAGCCAGATGGACAGGGGGAACTATGGCTACACCTTC. Translating it yields CASSQMDRGNYGYTF.

The rearrangement links TRBV20-1 to TRBJ1-1, with no clear D. There are 11 residues in the CDR3. The V gene's germline CDR1 is DFQATT and CDR2 SNEGSKA (reference sequence). Trimming left V 7 bases short and J 1 base short, with 7 bases between. This CDR3 reads CSVLRNTEAFF. CDR3 bases: TGCAGTGTTCTGAGGAACACTGAAGCTTTCTTT.

V and J are TRBV7-3 and TRBJ2-1; 9 nucleotides agree with TRBD2. The junction had 1 base not matched to a gene; V was cut back by 1 base and J by 3 bases. Germline V gene data show CDR1 as SGHTA and CDR2 as FQGTGA. CDR3 length: 15 amino acids. CDR3 amino acids: CASSLISGGYNEQFF. CDR3 coding DNA: TGTGCCAGCAGCTTAATTAGCGGGGGCTACAATGAGCAGTTCTTC.

This chain joins TRBV30 and TRBJ1-3; D uncertain. Trimming removed 1 base from V and 3 bases from J, with 7 bases in between. Germline V CDR1 and CDR2: GTSNPN, SVGIG (reference sequence). The CDR3 covers 13 residues. CDR3 protein: CAWSGGGGNTIYF. CDR3 bases: TGTGCCTGGAGTGGGGGAGGTGGAAACACCATATATTTT.